This is a list of T cell receptor beta chains from one sample in a study of graft-versus-host responses after intestinal transplantation. The protocol was immunoSEQ multiplex PCR, while the TCRdb copy is restricted to in-frame clones and leaves out a portion. The sample yields just under 65,000 clones, around 90% seen once. Sequenced material: ileum tissue, taken around 350 days after transplant. The receptor source for this set is a human patient who received an intestinal transplant, so some T cells may come from the graft donor. CDR3s include the opening cysteine and the closing phenylalanine or tryptophan. D genes are given only for firm matches. Clone size is not always given. Where it is, it says once, few, many or a class for expanded clones.

V: TRBV7-9
D: .
J: TRBJ1-4
size: few
DNA: TGTGCCAGCAGCTTGGGCCGGGACAAAAGATTGTTTTTT
CDR3: CASSLGRDKRLFF

V: TRBV6-4
D: TRBD1
J: TRBJ1-2
size: few
DNA: TGTGCCAGCAGTGACGGGACAGGGGGATATGGCTACACCTTC
CDR3: CASSDGTGGYGYTF

V: TRBV2
D: .
J: TRBJ2-7
size: .
DNA: TGTGCCAGCAGGGGCTTTCAGGGGAACCCCTACGAGCAGTACTTC
CDR3: CASRGFQGNPYEQYF

V: TRBV2
D: .
J: TRBJ1-3
size: .
DNA: TGTGCCAGCAGTGAAACAAGGGGAACAGCTGGAAACACCATATATTTT
CDR3: CASSETRGTAGNTIYF

V: TRBV5-1
D: .
J: TRBJ1-4
size: .
DNA: TGCGCCAGCAGCTTGGTGCATAATGAAAAACTGTTTTTT
CDR3: CASSLVHNEKLFF

V: TRBV4-2
D: .
J: TRBJ1-2
size: once
DNA: TGTGCCAGCAGCCAAGATCGTACGGGGGGAGTCTATGGCTACACCTTC
CDR3: CASSQDRTGGVYGYTF

V: TRBV21-1
D: .
J: TRBJ1-1
size: few
DNA: TGTGCCAGCAGCAAAGGGTTTGCAGGCATACTACGTACCTTGAACACTGAAGCTTTCTTT
CDR3: CASSKGFAGILRTLNTEAFF

V: TRBV28
D: TRBD1
J: TRBJ1-6
size: .
DNA: TGTGCCAGCAGTGCCCGACAGGGGGCTGGGAATTCACCCCTCCACTTT
CDR3: CASSARQGAGNSPLHF

V: TRBV4-2
D: .
J: TRBJ2-6
size: .
DNA: TGTGCCAGCAGCCAGGCAGAGACTAACTCTGGGGCCAACGTCCTGACTTTC
CDR3: CASSQAETNSGANVLTF

V: TRBV11-2
D: .
J: TRBJ2-5
size: .
DNA: TGTGCCAGCAGCCCGCAGAGTACCCAAGAGACCCAGTACTTC
CDR3: CASSPQSTQETQYF

V: TRBV4-1
D: .
J: TRBJ2-7
size: .
DNA: TGCGCCAGCAGCCAAAGCCCTGGACAGATCTACGAGCAGTACTTC
CDR3: CASSQSPGQIYEQYF

V: TRBV7-3
D: .
J: TRBJ2-6
size: .
DNA: TGTGCCAGCAGCAGAAGAGGTGGCGGAGGAAGCCCATCTGGGGCCAACGTCCTGACTTTC
CDR3: CASSRRGGGGSPSGANVLTF

V: TRBV5-6
D: .
J: TRBJ2-3
size: .
DNA: TGTGCCAGCAGCTCCGGGACCGATACGCAGTATTTT
CDR3: CASSSGTDTQYF

V: TRBV11-1
D: .
J: TRBJ2-7
size: .
DNA: TGTGCCAGCAGCTTATCGGGGCAGATCTACGAGCAGTACTTC
CDR3: CASSLSGQIYEQYF

V: TRBV4-1
D: TRBD1
J: TRBJ1-2
size: once
DNA: TGCGCCAGCAGCCAATGGACAGGGGCGTACACTAACTATGGCTACACCTTC
CDR3: CASSQWTGAYTNYGYTF

V: TRBV5-6
D: .
J: TRBJ1-6
size: .
DNA: TGTGCCAGCAGCTTTGAGCGCCCTAATTCACCCCTCCACTTT
CDR3: CASSFERPNSPLHF

V: TRBV7-2
D: TRBD2
J: TRBJ2-7
size: .
DNA: TGTGCCAGCACCCTCGACGGGGGGGGGCGCGACGAGCAGTACTTC
CDR3: CASTLDGGGRDEQYF

V: TRBV28
D: .
J: TRBJ1-1
size: .
DNA: TGTGCCAGCAGTTTCGGATCGAACACTGAAGCTTTCTTT
CDR3: CASSFGSNTEAFF

V: TRBV27
D: TRBD1
J: TRBJ2-2
size: .
DNA: TGTGCCAGCAGCGACACCCCGGGACAGCCACCATTTGGGAACACCGGGGAGCTGTTTTTT
CDR3: CASSDTPGQPPFGNTGELFF

V: TRBV6-6
D: .
J: TRBJ2-7
size: .
DNA: TGTGCCAGCAGATTAGGGGGGTACGAGCAGTACTTC
CDR3: CASRLGGYEQYF

V: TRBV5-4
D: .
J: TRBJ1-6
size: .
DNA: TGTGCCAGCAGCTTGGCCTCGTCGGGATCACCCCTCCACTTT
CDR3: CASSLASSGSPLHF

V: TRBV4-1
D: .
J: TRBJ2-3
size: .
DNA: TGCGCCAGCAGCCCGGGGACGGCGAGTAGCACAGATACGCAGTATTTT
CDR3: CASSPGTASSTDTQYF

V: TRBV5-1
D: .
J: TRBJ2-5
size: .
DNA: TGCGCCAGCACCACTATTGACTCTAGAGAGACCCAGTACTTC
CDR3: CASTTIDSRETQYF

V: TRBV5-1
D: TRBD2
J: TRBJ2-3
size: .
DNA: TGCGCCAGCAGCTTGTACCCCCTAGCGGACTATAGCACAGATACGCAGTATTTT
CDR3: CASSLYPLADYSTDTQYF

V: TRBV5-6
D: .
J: TRBJ1-1
size: .
DNA: TGTGCCAGCAGCTTGGACTCTGAAGCTTTCTTT
CDR3: CASSLDSEAFF

V: TRBV6-4
D: TRBD2
J: TRBJ2-1
size: .
DNA: TGTGCCAGCAGTGACTCGACGGGAGGGTACAATGAGCAGTTCTTC
CDR3: CASSDSTGGYNEQFF

V: TRBV4-1
D: .
J: TRBJ2-1
size: .
DNA: TGCGCCAGCAGCCAAGATCCGGGGCGTAGCTCCTACAATGAGCAGTTCTTC
CDR3: CASSQDPGRSSYNEQFF

V: TRBV15
D: .
J: TRBJ2-5
size: .
DNA: TGTGCCACCAGCGGGGGGGGGCTGGAGACCCAGTACTTC
CDR3: CATSGGGLETQYF

V: TRBV11-2
D: .
J: TRBJ1-3
size: .
DNA: TGTGCCAGCAGCTTAGATCGGCAGGGGTTATTTGGAAACACCATATATTTT
CDR3: CASSLDRQGLFGNTIYF

V: TRBV30
D: .
J: TRBJ2-3
size: .
DNA: TGTGCCTGGGCCCGCCCGAGCACAGATACGCAGTATTTT
CDR3: CAWARPSTDTQYF

V: TRBV19
D: .
J: TRBJ2-1
size: .
DNA: TGTGCCAGTAGTATAGGGAGACAGATAAATGAGCAGTTCTTC
CDR3: CASSIGRQINEQFF

V: TRBV19
D: TRBD1
J: TRBJ1-1
size: .
DNA: TGTGCCAGTAGGGCAGGGACAGGGAACACTGAAGCTTTCTTT
CDR3: CASRAGTGNTEAFF

V: TRBV10-3
D: .
J: TRBJ2-7
size: few
DNA: TGTGCCATCAGTCCAAAGGACGGCGCCTACGAGCAGTACTTC
CDR3: CAISPKDGAYEQYF

V: TRBV4-1
D: .
J: TRBJ1-1
size: .
DNA: TGCGCCAGCAGCCAAGGTAAACTCCGGGACCCACGTTTGAACACTGAAGCTTTCTTT
CDR3: CASSQGKLRDPRLNTEAFF

V: TRBV29-1
D: .
J: TRBJ1-5
size: .
DNA: TGCAGCGTCACCGAAACGGGGCGAGATCAGCCCCAGCATTTT
CDR3: CSVTETGRDQPQHF

V: TRBV29-1
D: .
J: TRBJ2-5
size: .
DNA: TGCAGCGTTGGCCAGGGCCAAGAGACCCAGTACTTC
CDR3: CSVGQGQETQYF

V: TRBV4-1
D: .
J: TRBJ1-2
size: once
DNA: TGCGCCAGCAGCCAAATGTGGAACTATGGCTACACCTTC
CDR3: CASSQMWNYGYTF

V: TRBV29-1
D: .
J: TRBJ2-1
size: .
DNA: TGCAGCGTTGAAGATTATCGTGAGGAATCCTACAATGAGCAGTTCTTC
CDR3: CSVEDYREESYNEQFF

V: TRBV5-1
D: TRBD1
J: TRBJ1-6
size: .
DNA: TGCGCCAGCAGCTTGTGGCCGTTACAGGGGGTTCATAATTCACCCCTCCACTTT
CDR3: CASSLWPLQGVHNSPLHF

V: TRBV5-6
D: TRBD1
J: TRBJ2-1
size: .
DNA: TGTGCCAGCAGCTTGGAGGCAGGGGGCTTCTACAATGAGCAGTTCTTC
CDR3: CASSLEAGGFYNEQFF

V: TRBV6-5
D: TRBD2
J: TRBJ2-2
size: .
DNA: TGTGCCAGCAGTTACGATACTAGCGGCACCGGGGAGCTGTTTTTT
CDR3: CASSYDTSGTGELFF

V: TRBV4-1
D: TRBD2
J: TRBJ2-7
size: .
DNA: TGCGCCAGCAGCCCCAGAGGGACTAGCGGGGCTTCCTACGAGCAGTACTTC
CDR3: CASSPRGTSGASYEQYF

V: TRBV5-6
D: .
J: TRBJ2-3
size: .
DNA: TGTGCCAGCACCAAGGAGGGGCAGGGGGCAGATACGCAGTATTTT
CDR3: CASTKEGQGADTQYF

V: TRBV28
D: .
J: TRBJ2-7
size: .
DNA: TGTGCCAGCAGTTTCACTAGTCAGGGCTCCTACGAGCAGTACTTC
CDR3: CASSFTSQGSYEQYF

V: TRBV5-1
D: .
J: TRBJ2-1
size: .
DNA: TGCGCCAGCAGCTTGACGGGTGCGAATGAGCAGTTCTTC
CDR3: CASSLTGANEQFF

V: TRBV6-5
D: .
J: TRBJ2-1
size: .
DNA: TGTGCCAGCAGTTACGGAGCTGCACTTGAATACAATGAGCAGTTCTTC
CDR3: CASSYGAALEYNEQFF

V: TRBV27
D: .
J: TRBJ2-7
size: .
DNA: TGTGCCAGCAGTTTATTTCAAGTAGGATACGAGCAGTACTTC
CDR3: CASSLFQVGYEQYF

V: TRBV5-1
D: .
J: TRBJ1-3
size: .
DNA: TGCGCCAGCAGCCTTGGCGATAATGGAAACACCATATATTTT
CDR3: CASSLGDNGNTIYF

V: TRBV6-4
D: .
J: TRBJ2-5
size: .
DNA: TGTGCCAGCAGTGACGACTATGGGGAGACCCAGTACTTC
CDR3: CASSDDYGETQYF